The clone carrying this T cell receptor beta chain appeared many times. What it binds is not known. This record belongs to a study of T-cell reconstitution after alpha-beta-depleted transplantation in children. Findings of the study overall: T-cell numbers and diversity, one year after transplant, stemmed largely from T cells that were newly produced.

The authors prepared the TCRbeta library with unique molecular identifiers. TCRdb used MiXCR to reprocess the PCR reads, holding one entry per CDR3 protein. The sample has approximately 500,000 distinct CDR3 sequences, about 10% seen once. The CDR3 covers 15 residues. V was clipped by 0 bases and J by 9 bases, with 16 bases between them. Germline CDR1 reads SGHRS; CDR2 reads YFSETQ. The source was PBMCs, collected before TCRalphabeta/CD19-depleted stem cell transplant. The TCR comes from a child aged 2 to 10 with inherited bone marrow failure, due to receive a stem cell transplant. The V call is TRBV5-1, the J call TRBJ2-1, with a possible D match to TRBD2 (5 bases). The chain's CDR3 is CASSLVTPHEGEQFF. CDR3 DNA sequence: TGCGCCAGCAGCTTGGTGACTCCCCACGAGGGTGAGCAGTTCTTC.